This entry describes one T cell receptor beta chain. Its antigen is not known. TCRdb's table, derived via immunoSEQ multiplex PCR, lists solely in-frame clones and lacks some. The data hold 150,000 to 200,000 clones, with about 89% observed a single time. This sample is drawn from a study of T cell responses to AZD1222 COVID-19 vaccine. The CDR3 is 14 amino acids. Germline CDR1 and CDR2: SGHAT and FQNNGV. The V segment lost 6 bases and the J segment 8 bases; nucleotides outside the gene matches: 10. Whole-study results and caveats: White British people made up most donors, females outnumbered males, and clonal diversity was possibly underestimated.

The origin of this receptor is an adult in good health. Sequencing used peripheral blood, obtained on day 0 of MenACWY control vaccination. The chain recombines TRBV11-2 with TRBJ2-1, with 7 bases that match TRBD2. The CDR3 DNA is TGTGCCAGCAGTCGGGGAGGGAAAATTCATGAGCAGTTCTTC. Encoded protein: CASSRGGKIHEQFF.